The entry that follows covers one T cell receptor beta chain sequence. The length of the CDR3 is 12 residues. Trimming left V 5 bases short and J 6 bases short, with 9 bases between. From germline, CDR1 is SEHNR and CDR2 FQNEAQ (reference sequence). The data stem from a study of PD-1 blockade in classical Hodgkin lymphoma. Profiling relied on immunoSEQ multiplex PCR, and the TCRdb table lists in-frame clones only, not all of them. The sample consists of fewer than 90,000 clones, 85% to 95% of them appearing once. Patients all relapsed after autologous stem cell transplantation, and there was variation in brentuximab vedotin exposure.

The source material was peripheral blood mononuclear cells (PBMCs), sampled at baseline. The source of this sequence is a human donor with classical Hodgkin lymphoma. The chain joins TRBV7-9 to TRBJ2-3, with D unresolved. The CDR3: CASSPLFDTQYF. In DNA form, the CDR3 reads TGTGCCAGCAGCCCCCTTTTCGATACGCAGTATTTT.